Following are 16 T cell receptor beta chains from one sample sequenced in a study of blood T cell repertoires in COVID-19. Clones were read by immunoSEQ multiplex PCR, and TCRdb kept only the in-frame ones, dropping some. The table shows over 300,000 clones, with 80% to 90% occurring only once. Sample: peripheral blood. The receptors come from a woman in her forties or fifties with acute or convalescent COVID-19.

The J gene is TRBJ2-7, the V gene TRBV19; D is perhaps TRBD1 (6 bases). This CDR3 has 14 amino acids. Germline V gene lookup returns CDR1 LNHDA and CDR2 SQIVND (reference sequence). Trimming removed 5 bases at V and 3 bases at J, with 14 bases between. CDR3 sequence reads: CASSPTGTSYEQYV. The CDR3 DNA is TGTGCCAGTAGTCCAACCGGGACAAGCTACGAGCAGTACGTC.

On this clone: Other DNA sequences of this sample code for an identical CDR3. The V call is TRBV5-1, the J call TRBJ2-2, with D tentatively TRBD2 (5 bases). CDR3 length: 14 amino acids. Germline V gene lookup returns CDR1 SGHRS and CDR2 YFSETQ. The V and J ends lost 0 bases and 4 bases respectively, with 7 bases between them. The CDR3 bases are TGCGCCAGCAGCTTGGGGGCGGGCACCGGGGAGCTGTTTTTT. It specifies CASSLGAGTGELFF.

This clone has a single count. The chain carries TRBV10-3 and TRBJ2-5, with 12 bases lining up with TRBD2. This CDR3 region has 17 residues. Germline V gene data show CDR1 as ENHRY and CDR2 as SYGVKD. Germline trimming cut 3 bases from V and 4 bases from J; bases unmatched to any gene: 9. The CDR3 sequence is CAISEGLAGMMRETQYF. The CDR3 DNA reads TGTGCCATCAGTGAAGGACTAGCGGGGATGATGAGAGAGACCCAGTACTTC.

CDR3 in DNA: TGTGCTAGTGGTTTATCCGGGGCTGGAAACACCATATATTTT. Amino acids: CASGLSGAGNTIYF. The rearrangement uses TRBV12-5 and TRBJ1-3; D unresolved. Germline loops: CDR1 LGHNT, CDR2 FRNRAP. Trimming pared 3 bases from V and 2 bases from J, leaving 8 bases between. The CDR3 length is 14 residues.

This chain uses TRBV29-1 with TRBJ2-1; possible D gene TRBD2, 6 bases. Germline V lookup: CDR1 SQVTM, CDR2 ANQGSEA. This CDR3 has 16 residues. Trimming left V 6 bases short and J 7 bases short, with 25 bases between. The CDR3 sequence is CSVHARGGSGGNEQFF. The CDR3 region has the DNA TGCAGCGTCCACGCCCGGGGAGGAAGTGGGGGGAATGAGCAGTTCTTC.

This clone was seen more than once but under ten times. The chain employs TRBV5-8 and TRBJ2-7, with D possibly TRBD1 on 6 matching bases. The CDR3 is made up of 13 amino acids. The V and J ends lost 8 bases and 1 base respectively, with 13 bases between them. The germline gives CDR1 SGHTS, CDR2 YDEGEE. The CDR3 reads CASGQYPSYEQYV. The CDR3 DNA follows: TGTGCCAGTGGACAGTACCCTTCCTACGAGCAGTACGTC.

The chain carries TRBV6-6 and TRBJ1-2; D call uncertain. From germline, CDR1 is MNHNY and CDR2 SVGAGI (reference sequence). The V gene lost 8 bases and the J gene lost 3 bases, with 19 bases spanning the gap. The CDR3 is 15 residues long. The CDR3 DNA is TGTGCCAGCTTCTCCCCGGGGTTCGGGGACTATGGCTACACCTTC. Translating gives CASFSPGFGDYGYTF.

This chain's CDR3 is CASRGTGDYGYTF. The DNA of the CDR3 is TGTGCCAGCAGGGGGACAGGTGACTATGGCTACACCTTC. This chain connects TRBV6-4 to TRBJ1-2; 8 bases align to TRBD1. The CDR3 is 13 amino acids. Looked up from germline, CDR1 is MRHNA and CDR2 is SNTAGT. V lost 6 bases to trimming and J lost 3 bases; unmatched junction nucleotides: 3.

The rearrangement uses TRBV10-3 and TRBJ1-3, with TRBD1 as a possible D gene (6 bases). CDR3 size: 16 residues. The V end was cut by 2 bases, the J end by 4 bases, with 15 bases between. Germline V gene lookup returns CDR1 ENHRY and CDR2 SYGVKD. The CDR3 region is CAISEPGHLQGNTIYF. For the CDR3, the DNA is TGTGCCATCAGTGAGCCGGGACATCTACAAGGAAACACCATATATTTT.

This chain uses TRBV7-9 with TRBJ2-1; the match to TRBD2 covers 11 bases. The germline V gene has CDR1 SEHNR and CDR2 FQNEAQ (reference sequence). The length of the CDR3 is 16 residues. V shed 4 bases and J 7 bases; nucleotides not matched to a gene: 9. CDR3 DNA sequence: TGTGCCAGCAGCTCCCTTACTAGCGGGAGAGATAATGAGCAGTTCTTC. It yields the protein CASSSLTSGRDNEQFF.

The V and J genes are TRBV6-5 and TRBJ2-1; 7 bases agree with TRBD2. With 3 bases clipped from V and 7 bases from J, the junction kept 9 bases outside the gene matches. The germline V gene encodes CDR1 MNHEY and CDR2 SVGAGI. The CDR3 contains 15 residues. This chain's CDR3 is CASSYEWQGGNEQFF. For the CDR3, the DNA is TGTGCCAGCAGTTATGAGTGGCAGGGAGGGAATGAGCAGTTCTTC.

The chain couples TRBV12-3 or TRBV12-4 to TRBJ2-2; tentatively, D is TRBD2 (5 bases). The ends were cut back, 2 bases at V and 7 bases at J, with 8 bases in the middle. CDR3 length equals 13 residues. CDR3 sequence: CASSLRGIGELFF. CDR3 DNA: TGTGCCAGCAGTTTACGGGGTATCGGGGAGCTGTTTTTT.

The chain joins TRBV6-2 or TRBV6-3 to TRBJ2-7, with 9 bases matching TRBD2. The CDR3 is 16 amino acids. Trimming cost V 0 bases and J 5 bases; bases outside gene matches: 8. Germline V lookup: CDR1 MNHEY, CDR2 SVGEGT. In nucleotides, the CDR3 is TGTGCCAGCAGTTACTCGAAAGTAGCGGGAGCCCACGAGCAGTACTTC. Its translation: CASSYSKVAGAHEQYF.

The table lists this clone with a count of one. This chain links TRBV11-2 with TRBJ1-3; 9 bases line up with TRBD1. With 7 bases clipped from V and 3 bases from J, the junction kept 7 bases outside the gene matches. The CDR3 is 15 amino acids. Germline CDR1 reads SGHAT; CDR2 reads FQNNGV. CDR3 residues: CASTSTGGFGNTIYF. CDR3 in DNA: TGTGCCAGCACCTCAACAGGGGGCTTTGGAAACACCATATATTTT.

The chain uses TRBV19 and TRBJ1-4; TRBD1 matches 8 bases. This CDR3 contains 16 residues. Trimming removed 5 bases from V and 8 bases from J; junction bases left unmatched: 13. Per the germline V gene, CDR1 is LNHDA and CDR2 is SQIVND (reference sequence). CDR3 loop: CASSPKGGQGSEKLFF. The CDR3 DNA sequence: TGTGCCAGTAGTCCAAAAGGCGGACAGGGAAGCGAAAAACTGTTTTTT.

The chain combines TRBV5-1 with TRBJ1-1; 7 bases are shared with TRBD1. CDR3 length: 15 amino acids. V shed 3 bases and J 1 base; nucleotides not matched to a gene: 6. Per germline, CDR1 SGHRS and CDR2 YFSETQ. The DNA of the CDR3 is TGCGCCAGCAGCTCGGAGGGGACAGCGAACACTGAAGCTTTCTTT. It specifies CASSSEGTANTEAFF.